This entry describes one T cell receptor (beta chain). Its antigen is currently unknown. The entry originates in a study of CXCR3-negative and CXCR3-positive naive CD8 T cells. The germline V gene encodes CDR1 DFQATT and CDR2 SNEGSKA (reference sequence). This CDR3 has 15 residues. Overall study findings and caveats: High diversity, comparable across both naive subsets, contrasted with much lower diversity in memory CD8+ cells. Hydrophobicity was higher for TRB CDR3s found in CXCR3-positive naive cells than in CXCR3-negative naive cells.

All TRB cDNA libraries came from 5' RACE performed with UMI labels. TCRdb reprocessed the 5' RACE reads, keeping one entry per CDR3 protein, no DNA. The sample holds over 40,000 distinct CDR3 sequences. The receptor was derived from a human donor in good health. Some clones in this sample may be carry-over from other donors' samples. This chain joins TRBV20-1 and TRBJ2-1; TCRdb's D gene call, TRBD1, goes unchecked for lack of DNA. Sequencing was carried out using naive CXCR3- CD8+ T cells from blood. Subset reported: CD45RO-CCR7+CD27+CD95- naive CD8+ T cells lacking CXCR3 (TNR3-). The CDR3 spells CSARDPGTQHNEQFF.